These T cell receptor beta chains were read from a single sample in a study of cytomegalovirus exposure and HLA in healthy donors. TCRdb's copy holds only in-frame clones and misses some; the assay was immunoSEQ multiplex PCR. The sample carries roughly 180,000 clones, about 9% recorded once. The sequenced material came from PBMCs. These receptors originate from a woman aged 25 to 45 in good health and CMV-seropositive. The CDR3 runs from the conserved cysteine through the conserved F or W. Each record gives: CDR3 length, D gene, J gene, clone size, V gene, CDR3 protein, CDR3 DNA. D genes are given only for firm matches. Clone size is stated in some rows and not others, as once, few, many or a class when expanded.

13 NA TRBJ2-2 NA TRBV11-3 CARSAEFTGELFF TGTGCCAGAAGCGCAGAATTCACCGGGGAGCTGTTTTTT
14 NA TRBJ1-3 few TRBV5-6 CASSRTVSGNTIYF TGTGCCAGCAGTAGGACAGTCTCTGGAAACACCATATATTTT
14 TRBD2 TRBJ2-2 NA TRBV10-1 CASSTSGSPGELFF TGCGCCAGTTCCACTAGCGGGAGCCCCGGGGAGCTGTTTTTT
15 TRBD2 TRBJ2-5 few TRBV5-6 CASSSGLAHEETQYF TGTGCCAGCAGCTCGGGACTAGCTCACGAGGAGACCCAGTACTTC
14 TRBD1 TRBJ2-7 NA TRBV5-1 CASSSQGAVYEQYF TGCGCCAGCAGCTCACAGGGGGCGGTTTACGAGCAGTACTTC
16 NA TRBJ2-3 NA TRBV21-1 CASSKAETSGTDTQYF TGTGCCAGCAGCAAAGCTGAGACTAGCGGGACAGATACGCAGTATTTT
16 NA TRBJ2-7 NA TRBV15 CATTDNPRTGINEQYF TGTGCCACCACCGATAACCCTCGTACAGGGATCAACGAGCAGTACTTC
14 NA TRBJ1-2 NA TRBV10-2 CASGPSQENYGYTF TGCGCCAGCGGCCCTTCCCAGGAAAACTATGGCTACACCTTC
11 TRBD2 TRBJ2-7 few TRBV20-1 CSAPERGQQYF TGCAGTGCTCCCGAGCGGGGACAGCAGTACTTC
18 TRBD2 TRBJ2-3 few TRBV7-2 CASSNPYLAGEEADTQYF TGTGCCAGCAGCAACCCTTATCTAGCGGGAGAGGAGGCAGATACGCAGTATTTT
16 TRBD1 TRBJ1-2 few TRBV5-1 CASNFLGQSKDYGYTF TGCGCCAGCAACTTTCTGGGACAGTCAAAAGACTATGGCTACACCTTC
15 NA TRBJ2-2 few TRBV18 CASSPPSGNTGELFF TGTGCCAGCTCACCACCGTCAGGAAACACCGGGGAGCTGTTTTTT
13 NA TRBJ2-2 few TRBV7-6 CASSFQGTGELFF TGTGCCAGCAGCTTCCAGGGCACCGGGGAGCTGTTTTTT
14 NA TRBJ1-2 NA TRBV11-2 CASSLEMTLYGYTF TGTGCCAGCAGCTTAGAGATGACACTCTATGGCTACACCTTC
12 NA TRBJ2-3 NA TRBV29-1 CSVERGTDTQYF TGCAGCGTTGAGAGGGGCACAGATACGCAGTATTTT
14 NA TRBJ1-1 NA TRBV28 CASSPPQLNTEAFF TGTGCCAGCAGCCCACCTCAGTTGAACACTGAAGCTTTCTTT
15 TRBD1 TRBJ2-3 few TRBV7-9 CASSSSGTGVDTQYF TGTGCCAGCAGCTCATCCGGGACAGGGGTAGATACGCAGTATTTT
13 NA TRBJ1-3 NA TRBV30 CAWSVGGGNIIYF TGTGCCTGGAGTGTGGGAGGAGGAAACATCATATATTTT
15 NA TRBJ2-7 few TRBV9 CASSVALASAYEQYF TGTGCCAGCAGCGTGGCACTAGCATCCGCGTACGAGCAGTACTTC
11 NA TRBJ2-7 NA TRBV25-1 CASSGLYEQYF TGTGCCAGCAGTGGACTCTACGAGCAGTACTTC
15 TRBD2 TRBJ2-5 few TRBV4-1 CASSQDRAGEETQYF TGCGCCAGCAGCCAAGATCGAGCGGGAGAAGAGACCCAGTACTTC
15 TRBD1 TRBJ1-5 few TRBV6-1 CASSIQGGSNQPQHF TGTGCCAGCAGTATACAGGGGGGTAGCAATCAGCCCCAGCATTTT
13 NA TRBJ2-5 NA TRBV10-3 CAISDGSQETQYF TGTGCCATCAGTGACGGTAGTCAAGAGACCCAGTACTTC
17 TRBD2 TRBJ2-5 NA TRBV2 CTQYTPGLAGTIETQYF TGTACACAATATACACCGGGACTAGCGGGAACGATAGAGACCCAGTACTTC
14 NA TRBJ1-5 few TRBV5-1 CASSLEGELQPQHF TGCGCCAGCAGCTTGGAAGGAGAACTTCAGCCCCAGCATTTT
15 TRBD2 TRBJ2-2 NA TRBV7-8 CASRVAGVSTGELFF TGTGCCAGCAGAGTAGCGGGAGTTAGCACCGGGGAGCTGTTTTTT
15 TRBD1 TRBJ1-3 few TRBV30 CAWIRDSLSGNTIYF TGTGCCTGGATCCGGGACAGTCTCTCTGGAAACACCATATATTTT
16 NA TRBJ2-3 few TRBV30 CAWSVGIGRRADTQYF TGTGCCTGGAGTGTCGGGATCGGGAGAAGGGCAGATACGCAGTATTTT
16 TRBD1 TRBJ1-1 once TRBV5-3 CARSISDRARDTEAFF TGTGCCAGAAGCATATCGGACAGGGCGAGGGACACTGAAGCTTTCTTT
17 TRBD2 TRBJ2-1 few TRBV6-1 CASSELRSSGRGNEQFF TGTGCCAGCAGTGAATTGAGATCCAGCGGGAGGGGAAATGAGCAGTTCTTC
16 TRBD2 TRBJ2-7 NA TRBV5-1 CASSSPGLAGVNEQYF TGCGCCAGCAGCTCTCCCGGACTAGCGGGAGTCAACGAGCAGTACTTC
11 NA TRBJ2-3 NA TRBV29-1 CSAPGVDTQYF TGCAGCGCCCCAGGGGTAGATACGCAGTATTTT
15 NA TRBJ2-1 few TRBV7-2 CASSPPSASYNEQFF TGTGCCAGCAGCCCGCCTAGCGCCTCCTACAATGAGCAGTTCTTC
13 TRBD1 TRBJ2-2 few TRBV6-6 CASRDRETGELFF TGTGCCAGCAGGGACAGGGAGACCGGGGAGCTGTTTTTT
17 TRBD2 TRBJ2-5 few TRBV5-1 CASSSGAVAGSSETQYF TGCGCCAGCAGCTCGGGGGCGGTAGCGGGAAGTTCCGAGACCCAGTACTTC
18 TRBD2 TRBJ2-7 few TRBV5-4 CASSPRNGLAGDNHEQYF TGTGCCAGCAGCCCAAGGAATGGACTAGCGGGAGACAACCACGAGCAGTACTTC
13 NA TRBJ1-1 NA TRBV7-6 CASSADMNTEAFF TGTGCCAGCAGCGCGGACATGAACACTGAAGCTTTCTTT
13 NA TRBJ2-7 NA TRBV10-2 CASCRPKSYEQYF TGCGCCAGCTGCCGTCCTAAATCCTACGAGCAGTACTTC
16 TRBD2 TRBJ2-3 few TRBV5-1 CASSLDTVGSGSPQYF TGCGCCAGCAGCTTGGATACCGTAGGGAGCGGGAGCCCGCAGTATTTT
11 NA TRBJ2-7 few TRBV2 CASSGTGEQYF TGTGCCAGCAGTGGGACGGGAGAGCAGTACTTC
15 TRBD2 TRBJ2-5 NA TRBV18 CASSRGLAAQETQYF TGTGCCAGCTCACGGGGACTAGCGGCCCAAGAGACCCAGTACTTC
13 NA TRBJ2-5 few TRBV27 CASSRQAAGTQYF TGTGCCAGCAGCCGACAGGCCGCGGGGACCCAGTACTTC
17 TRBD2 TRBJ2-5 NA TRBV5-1 CASSPAGTTYLQETQYF TGCGCCAGCAGCCCGGCGGGGACTACTTATCTCCAAGAGACCCAGTACTTC
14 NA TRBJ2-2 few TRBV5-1 CASTQAGKAGELFF TGCGCCAGCACCCAAGCGGGCAAAGCCGGGGAGCTGTTTTTT
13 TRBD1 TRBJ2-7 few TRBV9 CASSAPTGARQYF TGTGCCAGCAGCGCCCCAACAGGGGCGAGACAGTACTTC
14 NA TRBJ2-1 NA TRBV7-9 CASSGGTRKLEQFF TGTGCCAGCAGCGGGGGGACTCGCAAACTGGAGCAGTTCTTC
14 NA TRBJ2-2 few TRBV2 CASSEREAAGELFF TGTGCCAGCAGTGAAAGGGAGGCGGCCGGGGAGCTGTTTTTT
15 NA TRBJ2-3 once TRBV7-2 CASRRRQVNTDTQYF TGTGCCAGCAGGAGAAGACAGGTTAATACAGATACGCAGTATTTT
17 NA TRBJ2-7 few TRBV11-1 CASSFGISPSSPYEQYF TGTGCCAGCAGCTTCGGGATCAGCCCGTCGTCCCCATACGAGCAGTACTTC
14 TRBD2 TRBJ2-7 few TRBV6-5 CASSFGRASYEQYF TGTGCCAGCAGCTTCGGGAGGGCTTCCTACGAGCAGTACTTC
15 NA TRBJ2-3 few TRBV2 CASSEGEASTDTQYF TGTGCCAGCAGTGAAGGGGAGGCTAGCACAGATACGCAGTATTTT
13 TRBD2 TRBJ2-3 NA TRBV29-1 CSAGGRKADTQYF TGCAGCGCTGGCGGGAGAAAGGCAGATACGCAGTATTTT
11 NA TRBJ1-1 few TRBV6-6 CASSPDREAFF TGTGCCAGCAGTCCCGACAGGGAAGCTTTCTTT
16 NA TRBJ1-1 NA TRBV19 CASSSRPGKGNTEAFF TGTGCCAGTAGTTCCAGACCGGGAAAGGGGAACACTGAAGCTTTCTTT
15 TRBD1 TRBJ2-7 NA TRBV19 CASSYRTGGGYEQYF TGTGCCAGTTCCTATCGGACAGGGGGCGGATACGAGCAGTACTTC
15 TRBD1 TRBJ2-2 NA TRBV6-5 CASSYYRGYTGELFF TGTGCCAGCAGTTACTACAGGGGGTACACCGGGGAGCTGTTTTTT
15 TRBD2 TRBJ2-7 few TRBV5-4 CASSPGGRNVYEQYF TGTGCCAGCAGTCCAGGCGGGAGGAACGTCTACGAGCAGTACTTC
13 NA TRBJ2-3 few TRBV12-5 CASGLAGVDTQYF TGTGCTAGTGGTTTGGCAGGGGTAGATACGCAGTATTTT
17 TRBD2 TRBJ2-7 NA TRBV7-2 CASSAGLAGVTRYEQYF TGTGCCAGCAGCGCGGGACTAGCGGGAGTCACTAGGTACGAGCAGTACTTC